This passage covers 30 T cell receptor beta chains from one sample sequenced in a study of technical replicates of blood from a handful of donors. TCRdb's copy holds only in-frame clones and misses some; the assay was immunoSEQ multiplex PCR. The sample contains about 97,000 clones, about 95% of which appear only once. Input material: T cells isolated from PBMCs. These receptors were taken from a human donor in good health.

The rearrangement joins TRBV19 to TRBJ1-2; D is possibly TRBD1 (5 bases). The length of the CDR3 is 14 residues. The germline V gene has CDR1 LNHDA and CDR2 SQIVND (reference sequence). The V end was cut by 7 bases, the J end by 2 bases, with 14 bases between. The CDR3 loop reads CASIAGWGNYGYTF. The CDR3 DNA reads as TGTGCCAGTATAGCGGGGTGGGGGAACTATGGCTACACCTTC.

V is TRBV29-1 and J is TRBJ2-5; D is ambiguous. The J call may be incorrect, as the DNA end agrees better with TRBJ2-7. There are 11 residues in the CDR3. Germline-derived CDR1 and CDR2 are SQVTM and ANQGSEA. CDR3: CSALTLYEQYF. The DNA of the CDR3 is TGCAGCGCCCTTACCCTCTACGAGCAGTACTTC.

This chain uses TRBV28 with TRBJ1-4, with TRBD1 identical over 11 bases. V shed 4 bases, J shed 3 bases, and the junction held 4 bases outside the gene matches. This CDR3 has 16 amino acids. Germline V CDR1 and CDR2: MDHEN, SYDVKM. CDR3 sequence reads: CASSSPDRGPNEKLFF. As DNA, the CDR3 is TGTGCCAGCAGTTCGCCGGACAGGGGGCCTAATGAAAAACTGTTTTTT.

The V gene is TRBV27, the J gene TRBJ2-7; the D gene is possibly TRBD1 (5 bases). Germline CDR1 reads MNHEY; CDR2 reads SMNVEV (reference sequence). CDR3 length: 13 residues. V was pared by 11 bases and J by 4 bases, with 18 bases between. Here the CDR3 DNA reads TGTGCCTCAAGCCGGCTGACAGATTACGAGCAGTACTTC. Translating it yields CASSRLTDYEQYF.

The rearrangement uses TRBV28 and TRBJ1-2; tentatively, D is TRBD1 (6 bases). V was pared by 6 bases and J by 3 bases, with 14 bases between. There are 14 residues in the CDR3. The germline gives CDR1 MDHEN, CDR2 SYDVKM. This CDR3 reads CASRLPGVDYGYTF. CDR3 DNA sequence: TGTGCCAGCAGACTTCCAGGGGTCGACTATGGCTACACCTTC.

V usage is TRBV18 and J usage is TRBJ2-7; D may be TRBD1 (5 bases). V was clipped by 2 bases and J by 5 bases, with 7 bases between them. CDR3 length: 12 residues. CDR1 KGHSH and CDR2 LQKENI come from the germline V gene. In DNA, the CDR3 is TGTGCCAGCTCACCAGAGACAGACGAGCAGTACTTC. Its protein product is CASSPETDEQYF.

The rearrangement joins TRBV19 to TRBJ1-4, with TRBD1 identical over 8 bases. V was clipped by 3 bases and J by 7 bases; unmatched bases: 7. Germline-derived CDR1 and CDR2 are LNHDA and SQIVND (reference sequence). The CDR3 runs 15 residues. CDR3 DNA sequence: TGTGCCAGTAGTATGGTACAGGGGGAATTTGAAAAACTGTTTTTT. Protein product: CASSMVQGEFEKLFF.

The chain has TRBV5-1 and TRBJ2-1; the match to TRBD1 covers 8 bases. After removal of 4 bases from V and 5 bases from J, the junction contained 5 bases not matched to a gene. Germline values: CDR1 SGHRS, CDR2 YFSETQ. The CDR3 loop spans 14 amino acids. In DNA, the CDR3 is TGCGCCAGCAGCGTCGACAGGGGCCACAATGAGCAGTTCTTC. This translates into CASSVDRGHNEQFF.

The gene calls are TRBV27 and TRBJ1-5; no clear D. Germline CDR1 and CDR2: MNHEY and SMNVEV (reference sequence). The V gene lost 5 bases and the J gene lost 4 bases, with 9 bases spanning the gap. CDR3 length: 13 residues. The CDR3 DNA reads as TGTGCCAGCAGTACATATTGGAATCAGCCCCAGCATTTT. This encodes CASSTYWNQPQHF.

V and J are TRBV2 and TRBJ2-3; possible D gene TRBD1, 6 bases. Germline assignment: CDR1 SNHLY and CDR2 FYNNEI. CDR3 length: 15 residues. The V end was cut by 6 bases, the J end by 0 bases, with 13 bases between. The CDR3 bases are TGTGCCAGCAGCCTTAACAGGGTTAGCACAGATACGCAGTATTTT. Its translation is CASSLNRVSTDTQYF.

The CDR3 DNA sequence: TGCGCCAGCAGCCAAGGTTTCGGACTAGCGGACATCAATGAGCAGTTCTTC. Translated: CASSQGFGLADINEQFF. The J gene is TRBJ2-1, the V gene TRBV4-1, with 10 bases aligning to TRBD2. Germline CDR1 and CDR2: MGHRA and YSYEKL. The length of the CDR3 is 17 residues. V lost 1 base and J lost 6; bases outside the gene matches: 9.

The rearrangement links TRBV5-1 to TRBJ2-3; D uncertain. Trimming pared 0 bases from V and 5 bases from J, leaving 22 bases between. The V gene's germline CDR1 is SGHRS and CDR2 YFSETQ. The CDR3 covers 18 residues. This CDR3 is CASSLAYKAPLPKDTQYF. The CDR3 DNA follows: TGCGCCAGCAGCTTGGCCTATAAAGCTCCTTTACCTAAAGATACGCAGTATTTT.

The chain joins TRBV6-5 to TRBJ2-3; 12 bases are a match to TRBD1. The germline V gene encodes CDR1 MNHEY and CDR2 SVGAGI. The CDR3 is made up of 15 amino acids. Losses at the gene ends were 5 bases for V and 6 bases for J; bases not matched to a gene: 6. CDR3 loop: CASSTLGQGADTQYF. CDR3 in DNA: TGTGCCAGCAGTACCTTGGGACAGGGGGCCGATACGCAGTATTTT.

The rearrangement uses TRBV9 and TRBJ1-2, with D unresolved. V was trimmed by 4 bases and J by 4 bases, leaving 20 bases between them. The CDR3 is 16 residues long. The germline CDR1 and CDR2 sequences are SGDLS and YYNGEE. DNA of the CDR3: TGTGCCAGCAGCACCCTCATCGGGGAACTTGGCTATGGCTACACCTTC. Protein: CASSTLIGELGYGYTF. Full variable domain (remainder filled in from reference TRBV9 and TRBJ1-2): DSGVTQTPKHLITATGQRVTLRCSPRSGDLSVYWYQQSLDQGLQFLIQYYNGEERAKGNILERFSAQQFPDLHSELNLSSLELGDSALYFCASSTLIGELGYGYTFGSGTRLTVV.

This clone was detected only once. The rearrangement links TRBV6-1 to TRBJ1-1, with D perhaps matching TRBD1 (5 bases). This CDR3 region has 14 residues. CDR1 is MNHNS and CDR2 is SASEGT in the germline V gene. Trimming took off 3 bases at V and 2 bases at J, with 10 bases between the two ends. In DNA form, the CDR3 reads TGTGCCAGCAGTGAGGGACTGATAAACACTGAAGCTTTCTTT. Encoded protein: CASSEGLINTEAFF.

The V and J genes are TRBV19 and TRBJ2-1, with 8 bases fitting TRBD2. V gave up 5 bases and J gave up 4 bases; unmatched junction bases: 10. The CDR3 totals 16 residues. The germline V gene encodes CDR1 LNHDA and CDR2 SQIVND (reference sequence). CDR3 nucleotide sequence: TGTGCCAGTAGTGCCTCATCTAGCGGGCCTTACAATGAGCAGTTCTTC. It is translated as CASSASSSGPYNEQFF.

The V call is TRBV29-1, the J call TRBJ1-2; the D gene is possibly TRBD1 (6 bases). In germline, CDR1 is SQVTM, CDR2 ANQGSEA. Trimming stripped 3 bases from V and 7 bases from J, with 15 bases between. CDR3 size: 13 residues. CDR3 region: CSVEVQGQSGYTF. Written as DNA, the CDR3 is TGCAGCGTTGAGGTTCAGGGGCAGAGTGGCTACACCTTC. Together with reference TRBV29-1 and TRBJ1-2, the CDR3 gives the full variable domain: SAVISQKPSRDICQRGTSLTIQCQVDSQVTMMFWYRQQPGQSLTLIATANQGSEATYESGFVIDKFPISRPNLTFSTLTVSNMSPEDSSIYLCSVEVQGQSGYTFGSGTRLTVV.

For the CDR3, the DNA is TGTGCCAGCAGGGCGGGGGTGACTGAAGCTTTCTTT. It encodes CASRAGVTEAFF. The V and J genes are TRBV11-2 and TRBJ1-1; D may be TRBD1 (5 bases). Trimming left V 6 bases short and J 5 bases short, with 10 bases between. From germline, CDR1 is SGHAT and CDR2 FQNNGV. The CDR3 is 12 residues long.

The chain is built from TRBV7-2 and TRBJ2-7; 12 bases are shared with TRBD2. CDR1 and CDR2 from the germline V gene are SGHTA and FQGNSA. V lost 4 bases to trimming and J lost 4 bases; unmatched junction nucleotides: 17. The CDR3 has 19 amino acids. The CDR3 here is CASSSLETSGRGVVYEQYF. The CDR3, as DNA: TGTGCCAGCAGCTCCCTGGAGACTAGCGGGAGAGGTGTCGTATACGAGCAGTACTTC.

This rearrangement joins TRBV29-1 to TRBJ2-5, with D possibly matching TRBD1 (6 bases). Between the trimmed V and J ends, which lost 7 bases and 4 bases, there was a span of 16 bases. This CDR3 contains 13 residues. CDR1 and CDR2 (germline): SQVTM, ANQGSEA. CDR3 sequence reads: CSAETGIGETQYF. CDR3 in DNA: TGCAGCGCCGAAACAGGGATCGGAGAGACCCAGTACTTC.

This clone appeared a few times. The chain carries TRBV5-4 and TRBJ1-1; TRBD1 matches at 7 bases. In germline, CDR1 is SGHNT, CDR2 YYREEE (reference sequence). Unmatched junction bases numbered 8, after V lost 6 bases and J lost 6 bases. The CDR3 runs 13 residues. The CDR3 sequence: CASKPTGASEAFF. In DNA, the CDR3 is TGTGCCAGCAAACCCACAGGGGCCTCTGAAGCTTTCTTT.

This sequence joins TRBV11-2 and TRBJ2-1; TRBD2 matches 11 bases. From germline, CDR1 is SGHAT and CDR2 FQNNGV. CDR3 length equals 17 residues. The V segment lost 5 bases and the J segment 4 bases; nucleotides outside the gene matches: 10. This chain's CDR3 is CASSEALAGAFYNEQFF. CDR3 bases: TGTGCCAGCAGCGAAGCACTAGCGGGAGCCTTTTACAATGAGCAGTTCTTC.

This rearrangement joins TRBV21-1 to TRBJ2-2; TRBD2 is the table's D call, not checked against the DNA. TRBV21-1 is a pseudogene locus. This CDR3 contains 17 residues. CDR3 nucleotides: TGTGCCAGCAGCTGCCGACCCGGGACTAGGGTGACCGGGGAGCTGTTTTTT. It specifies CASSCRPGTRVTGELFF.

Turning to this clone: Other DNA sequences in this sample translate to the same CDR3. The chain couples TRBV7-2 to TRBJ2-3; 11 bases align to TRBD2. V was clipped by 2 bases and J by 2 bases; unmatched bases: 3. Germline V gene data show CDR1 as SGHTA and CDR2 as FQGNSA. The CDR3 contains 16 residues. This CDR3 reads CASSLTSGSYTDTQYF. CDR3 DNA: TGTGCCAGCAGCTTAACTAGCGGGAGTTACACAGATACGCAGTATTTT. The variable domain in full, completed from reference TRBV7-2 and TRBJ2-3, reads GAGVSQSPSNKVTEKGKDVELRCDPISGHTALYWYRQSLGQGLEFLIYFQGNSAPDKSGLPSDRFSAERTGGSVSTLTIQRTQQEDSAVYLCASSLTSGSYTDTQYFGPGTRLTVL.

The CDR3 protein is CASSLGRGNTIYF. DNA for the CDR3: TGTGCCAGCAGTTTAGGGCGCGGAAACACCATATATTTT. The V call is TRBV27, the J call TRBJ1-3; the D is unclear. V lost 2 bases to trimming and J lost 4 bases, with 6 bases between them. This CDR3 spans 13 amino acids. Germline V gene lookup returns CDR1 MNHEY and CDR2 SMNVEV (reference sequence).

This clone has a single count. The rearrangement joins TRBV29-1 to TRBJ2-3; a weak D match, TRBD2 (5 bases). Germline-derived CDR1 and CDR2 are SQVTM and ANQGSEA. V was cut by 7 bases and J by 8 bases, with 16 bases left in between. This CDR3 is built from 12 residues. This CDR3 is CSEQRTEGTQYF. Here the CDR3 DNA reads TGCAGCGAGCAAAGGACTGAGGGTACGCAGTATTTT.

The CDR3 sequence is CASSESSLAVREQFF. CDR3 coding DNA: TGCGCCAGCAGTGAGTCGAGTCTAGCGGTTAGGGAGCAGTTCTTC. The chain has TRBV10-2 and TRBJ2-1; TRBD2 matches at 7 bases. The CDR3 has 15 residues. Germline CDR1 WSHSY, CDR2 SAAADI. J lost 10 bases, V lost 0 bases, and 9 bases had no gene match.

The chain recombines TRBV7-2 with TRBJ2-3; D is ambiguous. CDR1 is SGHTA and CDR2 is FQGNSA in the germline V gene. Trimming pared 5 bases from V and 2 bases from J, leaving 20 bases between. The CDR3 sequence is 17 residues long. DNA for the CDR3: TGTGCCAGCAGCGCCCCCCTGACTCCTCAAGACACAGATACGCAGTATTTT. This codes for CASSAPLTPQDTDTQYF.

The chain links TRBV30 to TRBJ1-5; D not resolved. Per germline, CDR1 GTSNPN and CDR2 SVGIG (reference sequence). This CDR3 contains 12 residues. V was pared by 1 base and J by 3 bases, with 4 bases between. Here the CDR3 reads CAWSDNNQPQHF. For the CDR3, the DNA is TGTGCCTGGAGTGACAACAATCAGCCCCAGCATTTT.

On this clone itself: In the same sample, other DNA sequences code for this CDR3. The chain links TRBV5-6 to TRBJ2-2; no reliable D call. V was shortened by 4 bases and J by 1 base, with 8 bases between the two germline ends. The CDR3 consists of 14 residues. Per germline, CDR1 SGHDT and CDR2 YYEEEE. The DNA of the CDR3 is TGTGCCAGCAGCCTAGACTGGAACACCGGGGAGCTGTTTTTT. Its protein is CASSLDWNTGELFF.